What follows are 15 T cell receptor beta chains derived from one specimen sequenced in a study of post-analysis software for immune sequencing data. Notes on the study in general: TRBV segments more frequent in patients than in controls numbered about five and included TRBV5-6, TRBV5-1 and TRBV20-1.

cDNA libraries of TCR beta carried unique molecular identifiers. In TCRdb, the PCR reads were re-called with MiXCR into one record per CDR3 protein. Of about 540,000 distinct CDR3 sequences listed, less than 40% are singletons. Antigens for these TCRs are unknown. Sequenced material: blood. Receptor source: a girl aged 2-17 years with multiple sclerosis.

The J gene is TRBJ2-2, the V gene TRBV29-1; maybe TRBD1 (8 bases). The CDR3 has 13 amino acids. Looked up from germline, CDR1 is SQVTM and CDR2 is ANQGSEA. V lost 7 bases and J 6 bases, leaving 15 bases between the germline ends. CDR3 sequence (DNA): TGCAGCGCCAGGACAGGGAGGGCCGGGGAGCTGTTTTTT. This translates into CSARTGRAGELFF.

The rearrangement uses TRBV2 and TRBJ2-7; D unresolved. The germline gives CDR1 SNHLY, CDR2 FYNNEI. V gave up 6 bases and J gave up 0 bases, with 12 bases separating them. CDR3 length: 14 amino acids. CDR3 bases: TGTGCCAGCAGGTTGACGTCCCCCTCCTACGAGCAGTACTTC. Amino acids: CASRLTSPSYEQYF. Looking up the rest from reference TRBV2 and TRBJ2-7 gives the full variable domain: EPEVTQTPSHQVTQMGQEVILRCVPISNHLYFYWYRQILGQKVEFLVSFYNNEISEKSEIFDDQFSVERPDGSNFTLKIRSTKLEDSAMYFCASRLTSPSYEQYFGPGTRLTVT.

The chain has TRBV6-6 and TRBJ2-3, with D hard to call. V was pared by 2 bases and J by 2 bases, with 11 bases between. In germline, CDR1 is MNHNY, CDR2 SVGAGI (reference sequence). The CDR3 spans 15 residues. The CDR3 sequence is CASSYPPVDTDTQYF. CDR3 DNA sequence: TGTGCCAGCAGTTACCCCCCGGTCGACACAGATACGCAGTATTTT.

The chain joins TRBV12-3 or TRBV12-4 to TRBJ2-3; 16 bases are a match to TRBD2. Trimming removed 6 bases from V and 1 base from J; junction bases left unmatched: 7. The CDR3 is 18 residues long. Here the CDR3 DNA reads TGTGCCAGCAGCCCCCCGGGACTAGCGGGGGGGCGCACAGATACGCAGTATTTT. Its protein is CASSPPGLAGGRTDTQYF.

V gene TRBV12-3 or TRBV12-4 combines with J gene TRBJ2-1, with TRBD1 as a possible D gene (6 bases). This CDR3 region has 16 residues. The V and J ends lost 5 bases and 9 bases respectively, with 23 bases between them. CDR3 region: CASSTPQGGFSTEQFF. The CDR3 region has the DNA TGTGCCAGCAGTACACCACAGGGTGGGTTCTCCACTGAGCAGTTCTTC.

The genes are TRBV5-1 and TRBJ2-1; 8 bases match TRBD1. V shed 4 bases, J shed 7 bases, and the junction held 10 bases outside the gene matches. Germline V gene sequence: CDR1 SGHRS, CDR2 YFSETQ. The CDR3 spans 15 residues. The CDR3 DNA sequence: TGCGCCAGCAGCCACGAGGCCAGGGGGCTAAATGAGCAGTTCTTC. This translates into CASSHEARGLNEQFF.

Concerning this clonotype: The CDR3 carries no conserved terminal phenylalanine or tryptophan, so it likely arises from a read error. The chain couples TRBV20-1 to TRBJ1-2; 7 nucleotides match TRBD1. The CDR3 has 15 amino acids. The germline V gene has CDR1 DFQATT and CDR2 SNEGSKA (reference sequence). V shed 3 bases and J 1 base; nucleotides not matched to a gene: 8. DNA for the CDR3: TGCAGTGCTAGGACAGGGTCCGGGGGTAACTATGGCTACACCGTC. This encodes CSARTGSGGNYGYTV.

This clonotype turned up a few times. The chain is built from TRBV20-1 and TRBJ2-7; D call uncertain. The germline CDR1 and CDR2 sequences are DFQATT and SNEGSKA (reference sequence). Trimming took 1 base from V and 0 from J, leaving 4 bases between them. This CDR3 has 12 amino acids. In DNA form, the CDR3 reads TGCAGTGCTAGAGTAATCTCCTACGAGCAGTACTTC. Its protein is CSARVISYEQYF.

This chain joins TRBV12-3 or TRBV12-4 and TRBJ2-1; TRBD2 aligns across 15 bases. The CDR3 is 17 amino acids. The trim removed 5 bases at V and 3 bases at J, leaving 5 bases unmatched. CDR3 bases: TGTGCCAGCAGTCTCGGGACTAGCGGGGGGCACTACAATGAGCAGTTCTTC. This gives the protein CASSLGTSGGHYNEQFF.

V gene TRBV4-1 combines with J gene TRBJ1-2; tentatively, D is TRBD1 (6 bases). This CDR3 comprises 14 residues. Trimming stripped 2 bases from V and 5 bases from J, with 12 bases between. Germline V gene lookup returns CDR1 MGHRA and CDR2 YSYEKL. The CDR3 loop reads CASSQTEQGYGYTF. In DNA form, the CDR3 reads TGCGCCAGCAGCCAAACCGAACAGGGATATGGCTACACCTTC.

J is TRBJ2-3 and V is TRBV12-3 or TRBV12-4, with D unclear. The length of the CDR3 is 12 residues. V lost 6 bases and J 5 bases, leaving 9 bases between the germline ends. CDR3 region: CASSHSLDTQYF. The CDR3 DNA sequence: TGTGCCAGCAGCCACTCTCTAGATACGCAGTATTTT.

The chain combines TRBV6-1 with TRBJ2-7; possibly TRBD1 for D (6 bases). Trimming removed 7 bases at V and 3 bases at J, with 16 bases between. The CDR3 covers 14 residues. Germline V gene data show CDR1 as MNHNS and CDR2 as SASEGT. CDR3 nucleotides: TGTGCCAGCAATCCACAGGGAGCCAGCTACGAGCAGTACTTC. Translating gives CASNPQGASYEQYF.

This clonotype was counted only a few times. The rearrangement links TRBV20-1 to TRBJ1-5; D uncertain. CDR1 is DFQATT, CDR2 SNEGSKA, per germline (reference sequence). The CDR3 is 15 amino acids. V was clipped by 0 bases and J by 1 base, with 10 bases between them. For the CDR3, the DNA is TGCAGTGCTAGAGATCGCGGGTTGAGCAATCAGCCCCAGCATTTT. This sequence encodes CSARDRGLSNQPQHF.

Here the CDR3 reads CASSLDMGGYTF. Written as DNA, the CDR3 is TGTGCCAGTAGTCTTGACATGGGTGGCTACACCTTC. The V call is TRBV19, the J call TRBJ1-2; no reliable D call. The CDR3 runs to 12 residues. Germline-derived CDR1 and CDR2 are LNHDA and SQIVND (reference sequence). Trimming stripped 5 bases from V and 7 bases from J, with 11 bases between.

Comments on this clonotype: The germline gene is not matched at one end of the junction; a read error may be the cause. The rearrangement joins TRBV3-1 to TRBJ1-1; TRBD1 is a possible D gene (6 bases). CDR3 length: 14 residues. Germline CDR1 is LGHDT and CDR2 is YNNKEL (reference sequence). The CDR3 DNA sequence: TGTGCCAGCAGCCGGTTATCAGGGGAGGCTGAAACTTTCTTT. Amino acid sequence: CASSRLSGEAETFF.